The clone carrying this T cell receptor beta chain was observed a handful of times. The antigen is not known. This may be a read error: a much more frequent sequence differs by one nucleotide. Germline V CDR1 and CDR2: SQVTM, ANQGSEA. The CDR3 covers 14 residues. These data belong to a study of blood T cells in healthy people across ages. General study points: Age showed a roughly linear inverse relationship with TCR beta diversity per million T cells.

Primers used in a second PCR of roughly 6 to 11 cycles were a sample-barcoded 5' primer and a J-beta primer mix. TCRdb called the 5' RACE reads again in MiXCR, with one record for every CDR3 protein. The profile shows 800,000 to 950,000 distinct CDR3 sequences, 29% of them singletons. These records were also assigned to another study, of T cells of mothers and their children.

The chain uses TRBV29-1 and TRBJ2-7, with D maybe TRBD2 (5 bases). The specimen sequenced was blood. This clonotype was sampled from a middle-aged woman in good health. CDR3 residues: CGVCEGGMAYEQYF. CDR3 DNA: TGCGGCGTTTGCGAGGGTGGTATGGCCTACGAGCAGTACTTC.